This T cell receptor (beta chain) originates from a study of patients and donors after allogeneic stem cell transplantation. The CDR3 extends over 15 amino acids. The V gene end was trimmed by 0 bases and the J gene end by 11 bases; junction bases not matched to a gene: 11. CDR1 is SGHRS, CDR2 YFSETQ, per germline. Using its own MiXCR run on the RT-PCR reads, TCRdb lists one record per CDR3 protein. This sample has approximately 150,000 distinct CDR3 sequences, with approximately 31% found just once. Material: blood, either unsorted or a sorted T cell fraction (not recorded which). The rearrangement uses TRBV5-1 and TRBJ2-1; 7 nucleotides line up with TRBD2. The TCR comes from a human donor who was either an allogeneic HSCT recipient or a stem cell or donor lymphocyte infusion donor (not recorded which). It is not recorded whose cells these are; they may come from a transplant donor. The CDR3 here is CASSLGVSIAGKQFF. As DNA, the CDR3 is TGCGCCAGCAGCTTGGGGGTTAGCATAGCGGGTAAGCAGTTCTTC. Full variable domain (outside the CDR3, taken from reference TRBV5-1 and TRBJ2-1): KAGVTQTPRYLIKTRGQQVTLSCSPISGHRSVSWYQQTPGQGLQFLFEYFSETQRNKGNFPGRFSGRQFSNSRSEMNVSTLELGDSALYLCASSLGVSIAGKQFFGPGTRLTVL.